The text below deals with one TCR beta chain. No antigen is known for it. The data derive from a study of vaccination effects on CD4 cells after COVID-19. Clones were read by immunoSEQ multiplex PCR, and TCRdb kept only the in-frame ones, dropping some. Among about 28,000 clones, around 72% were seen once, and the ten largest hold about 30%. Under the ViraFEST assay, PBMC were stimulated with viral peptide pools so that antigen-specific CD4+ T cells expanded. Sequencing was performed afterwards. Following a roughly 10-day culture, CD4+ T cells were purified. Recipients of the vaccine had no prior SARS-CoV-2 infection and negative nucleocapsid antibodies. Half of the medium was exchanged for IL-2 medium on both days 3 and 7. CDR1 SGDLS and CDR2 YYNGEE come from the germline V gene. Trimming at V came to 3 bases and at J to 6 bases, leaving 6 bases not matched to a gene. This CDR3 contains 15 residues.

The TCR was taken from a human donor who received a COVID-19 vaccine. The specimen was CD4+ T cells from PBMCs cultured with SARS-CoV-2 spike peptides, collected before COVID-19 vaccination. The chain uses TRBV9 and TRBJ2-1; TRBD2 agrees at 10 bases. CDR3 loop: CASSASGRNGNEQFF. CDR3 bases: TGTGCCAGCAGCGCTAGCGGGAGAAACGGCAATGAGCAGTTCTTC.